This TCR beta chain comes out of a study of blood T cell repertoires in COVID-19. This clone turned up a few times. The ends were cut back, 4 bases at V and 4 bases at J, with 8 bases in the middle. Germline V gene lookup returns CDR1 KGHSY and CDR2 FQNENV. CDR3 length: 13 residues. In the original analysis: It was from reference gene primer amplification that nucleated cell counts were estimated. The data were produced by immunoSEQ multiplex PCR, yet TCRdb's version contains in-frame clones alone and is incomplete. That table supplies the V and J calls and clone size; D and trimming were determined from the DNA. The sample contains about 210,000 clones, around 81% of which appear only once. Clinical history as reported by participants underpinned cohort assignment.

The sequence was collected from a man aged 25 to 40 with acute COVID-19. Sequencing input: PBMCs or T cells enriched from blood (not recorded which). The chain couples TRBV16 to TRBJ1-3; D possibly corresponds to TRBD1 (5 bases). The CDR3 coding sequence is TGTGCCAGCAGCCGGGGGGTCGGAAACACCATATATTTT. Its protein is CASSRGVGNTIYF.